Below, 30 T cell receptor beta chains from the same sample are listed, as sequenced in a study of blood T cell repertoires in COVID-19 (dated by TCRdb to the early 2020s). The library was made by the immunoSEQ multiplex PCR assay. Imported from immuneACCESS, the table was reduced by TCRdb to in-frame sequences with V and J called. These copies leave out some clones; in studies compared against another copy, an unresolved V gene accounts for under half, and the cause of the remainder is not known. The sample table shows under 250,000 clones, and under 90% are seen once. More than 1.5% of the sample belongs to the ten largest clones. Sequencing was carried out using PBMCs or T cells enriched from blood (not recorded which). The source of these receptors is a man aged 35-49 years who had recovered from COVID-19.

The gene calls are TRBV10-3 and TRBJ1-4; 10 bases are shared with TRBD1. Germline assignment: CDR1 ENHRY and CDR2 SYGVKD. The CDR3 is made up of 14 amino acids. V lost 6 bases, J lost 7 bases, and 5 bases stayed unmatched. Written as DNA, the CDR3 is TGTGCCATCAGGGAGACAGGGGGCAGTGAAAAACTGTTTTTT. Its protein is CAIRETGGSEKLFF.

This chain connects TRBV21-1 to TRBJ2-5; the table's D call, TRBD1, was not checked against the DNA. TRBV21-1 is noted as a pseudogene. The CDR3 loop spans 15 amino acids. In DNA form, the CDR3 reads TGTGCCAGCAGCAAAGAGCCGGGACAGGGAGAGACCCAGTACTTC. Residues: CASSKEPGQGETQYF.

This rearrangement joins TRBV28 to TRBJ2-2, with 7 bases identical to TRBD2. Germline CDR1 reads MDHEN; CDR2 reads SYDVKM. The CDR3 contains 15 residues. Trimming took 6 bases from V and 4 from J; bases not matched to a gene: 8. As DNA, the CDR3 is TGTGCCAGCAGCTCCATGCGGGGGAGCACCGGGGAGCTGTTTTTT. Its translation: CASSSMRGSTGELFF.

The chain recombines TRBV3-1 (or the pseudogene TRBV3-2) with TRBJ2-6; TRBD1 agrees at 11 bases. This CDR3 has 16 residues. The V gene end was trimmed by 10 bases and the J gene end by 0 bases; junction bases not matched to a gene: 5. CDR1 is LGHDT, CDR2 YNNKEL, per germline (reference sequence). The CDR3 coding sequence is TGTGCCACCGGGGGACAGGGGGTCTCTGGGGCCAACGTCCTGACTTTC. This encodes CATGGQGVSGANVLTF.

The chain recombines TRBV19 with TRBJ2-5; 11 positions match TRBD1. Germline V CDR1 and CDR2: LNHDA, SQIVND (reference sequence). V gave up 5 bases and J gave up 3 bases; unmatched junction bases: 8. The CDR3 runs to 16 residues. The DNA of the CDR3 is TGTGCCAGTAGTCCCCTCGGACAGGGGGCGGAAGAGACCCAGTACTTC. Encoded protein: CASSPLGQGAEETQYF.

V and J are TRBV4-2 and TRBJ1-2; no clear D gene. The CDR3 consists of 14 residues. Looked up from germline, CDR1 is LGHNA and CDR2 is YNFKEQ. V lost 0 bases and J 4 bases, leaving 9 bases between the germline ends. The DNA of the CDR3 is TGTGCCAGCAGCCAAGACGCGAACTCCTATGGCTACACCTTC. This codes for CASSQDANSYGYTF.

The gene calls are TRBV4-1 and TRBJ2-7; unclear D gene. The CDR3 is made up of 14 amino acids. V was clipped by 0 bases and J by 0 bases, with 6 bases between them. Germline CDR1 reads MGHRA; CDR2 reads YSYEKL. Here the CDR3 DNA reads TGCGCCAGCAGCCAAGATCGTATCTCCTACGAGCAGTACTTC. Translating it yields CASSQDRISYEQYF.

This clone has more than one count but fewer than ten. The chain recombines TRBV30 with TRBJ1-6; tentative D call: TRBD1 (5 bases). Germline V gives CDR1 GTSNPN, CDR2 SVGIG (reference sequence). This CDR3 region has 11 residues. Trimming shortened V by 0 bases and J by 14 bases, and 8 bases separated the two germline ends. The CDR3 DNA follows: TGTGCCTGGAGTGTAGGGGCGACCCTCCACTTT. Its protein product is CAWSVGATLHF.

The J gene is TRBJ2-6, the V gene TRBV11-2; 9 bases are a match to TRBD1. Germline V CDR1 and CDR2: SGHAT, FQNNGV. V lost 6 bases to trimming and J lost 2 bases; unmatched junction nucleotides: 11. This CDR3 comprises 18 residues. The CDR3 reads CASRPNRGQPTGANVLTF. The CDR3 region has the DNA TGTGCCAGCAGACCTAACAGGGGGCAACCCACTGGGGCCAACGTCCTGACTTTC.

The chain recombines TRBV6-4 with TRBJ1-2; possibly TRBD1 for D (6 bases). Trimming took 7 bases from V and 0 from J, leaving 12 bases between them. The CDR3 is 14 residues long. Germline CDR1 reads MRHNA; CDR2 reads SNTAGT. As DNA, the CDR3 is TGTGCCAGCATAGGGAGGGGGTCTAACTATGGCTACACCTTC. This sequence encodes CASIGRGSNYGYTF.

This clone is a singleton in its sample. The rearrangement links TRBV4-1 to TRBJ2-3, with D possibly TRBD2 on 5 matching bases. From germline, CDR1 is MGHRA and CDR2 YSYEKL. CDR3 length: 16 amino acids. Between the trimmed V and J ends, which lost 1 base and 6 bases, there was a span of 17 bases. The CDR3 coding sequence is TGCGCCAGCAGCCAAGGTGCTGCGGGCCTAGGCGATACGCAGTATTTT. It translates to CASSQGAAGLGDTQYF.

The rearrangement links TRBV1 to TRBJ1-1. TRBV1 is a recognized pseudogene. CDR3 length: 14 amino acids. The CDR3: CTSSQDRGITEAFF. As DNA, the CDR3 is TGCACCAGCAGCCAAGATCGAGGAATCACTGAAGCTTTCTTT.

The chain links TRBV30 to TRBJ2-7; D might be TRBD2 (5 bases). The length of the CDR3 is 13 residues. The V gene's germline CDR1 is GTSNPN and CDR2 SVGIG (reference sequence). Trimming cost V 4 bases and J 5 bases, with 15 bases left between them. In DNA, the CDR3 is TGTGCCTGGACCGGCGGGCAGGACCACGAGCAGTACTTC. Amino acids: CAWTGGQDHEQYF.

The chain recombines TRBV21-1 with TRBJ1-1; whether TRBD1, the table's D call, matches the DNA was not checked. TRBV21-1 is given as a pseudogene. The length of the CDR3 is 14 residues. CDR3: CASSSPPGGTEAFF. In nucleotides, the CDR3 is TGTGCCAGCAGCAGCCCTCCAGGGGGGACTGAAGCTTTCTTT.

This chain joins TRBV19 and TRBJ1-1, with TRBD1 identical over 7 bases. The junction had 2 bases not matched to a gene; V was cut back by 5 bases and J by 2 bases. This CDR3 spans 13 amino acids. Looked up from germline, CDR1 is LNHDA and CDR2 is SQIVND (reference sequence). CDR3 sequence: CASSDRENTEAFF. In DNA form, the CDR3 reads TGTGCCAGTAGTGACAGGGAAAACACTGAAGCTTTCTTT. Full variable domain (outside the CDR3, taken from reference TRBV19 and TRBJ1-1): DGGITQSPKYLFRKEGQNVTLSCEQNLNHDAMYWYRQDPGQGLRLIYYSQIVNDFQKGDIAEGYSVSREKKESFPLTVTSAQKNPTAFYLCASSDRENTEAFFGQGTRLTVV.

This rearrangement joins TRBV30 to TRBJ2-1, with 9 bases fitting TRBD2. The V and J ends lost 1 base and 4 bases, in that order; junction bases with no gene match: 23. Germline V lookup: CDR1 GTSNPN, CDR2 SVGIG (reference sequence). The length of the CDR3 is 21 residues. This CDR3 reads CAWSAPDQGVIAGVYYNEQFF. The CDR3, as DNA: TGTGCCTGGAGTGCCCCCGATCAGGGGGTAATAGCGGGAGTTTATTACAATGAGCAGTTCTTC.

This clone has just a few counts. The V gene is TRBV27, the J gene TRBJ2-7, with 11 bases fitting TRBD2. V lost 5 bases, J lost 2 bases, and 8 bases stayed unmatched. CDR1 and CDR2 (germline): MNHEY, SMNVEV (reference sequence). The CDR3 length is 16 residues. CDR3 in amino acids: CASSPLAGGIPYEQYF. DNA for the CDR3: TGTGCCAGCAGTCCCCTAGCGGGAGGAATCCCCTACGAGCAGTACTTC.

This clone has only one observation. V and J are TRBV12-5 and TRBJ1-4, with D hard to call. V lost 6 bases and J lost 10, with 21 bases in between. CDR3 length: 15 residues. Germline-derived CDR1 and CDR2 are LGHNT and FRNRAP. The CDR3 sequence: CASGNDTLGLGKLFF. CDR3 coding DNA: TGTGCTAGTGGAAACGACACGCTTGGATTAGGAAAACTGTTTTTT.

This clone was seen a few times. This CDR3 reads CASSLDRGSAGELFF. CDR3 nucleotides: TGCGCCAGCAGCTTGGACAGGGGTTCTGCCGGGGAGCTGTTTTTT. The J gene is TRBJ2-2, the V gene TRBV5-1, with TRBD1 identical over 7 bases. This CDR3 contains 15 residues. With V trimmed by 0 bases and J by 6 bases, 5 bases remained unmatched. The V gene's germline CDR1 is SGHRS and CDR2 YFSETQ.

The chain couples TRBV6-5 to TRBJ1-1, with D possibly being TRBD1 (5 bases). This CDR3 contains 13 residues. The ends were cut back, 4 bases at V and 6 bases at J, with 12 bases in the middle. Per germline, CDR1 MNHEY and CDR2 SVGAGI. CDR3 coding DNA: TGTGCCAGCAGTTTTAAGGGGCGCGCTGAAGCTTTCTTT. Amino acids: CASSFKGRAEAFF.

This sequence joins TRBV19 and TRBJ2-7; 10 nucleotides agree with TRBD1. Germline loops: CDR1 LNHDA, CDR2 SQIVND (reference sequence). V gave up 9 bases and J gave up 1 base; unmatched junction bases: 3. The CDR3 contains 13 residues. The CDR3 nucleotides read TGTGCCAGCCAGGACAGGGGGTCCTACGAGCAGTACTTC. This sequence encodes CASQDRGSYEQYF.

This clone appeared a single time. V usage is TRBV7-2 and J usage is TRBJ1-2, with D hard to call. The germline CDR1 and CDR2 sequences are SGHTA and FQGNSA. There are 13 residues in the CDR3. V dropped 3 bases and J dropped 2 bases, with 7 bases sitting between them. The CDR3 sequence: CASSFGINYGYTF. CDR3 nucleotides: TGTGCCAGCAGCTTCGGGATAAACTATGGCTACACCTTC.

V and J are TRBV9 and TRBJ2-1; 10 nucleotides align to TRBD2. The CDR3 runs to 16 residues. J was trimmed by 5 bases and V by 3 bases; bases with no gene match: 8. Looked up from germline, CDR1 is SGDLS and CDR2 is YYNGEE. The CDR3 sequence is CASSAVLAGLNNEQFF. CDR3 sequence (DNA): TGTGCCAGCAGCGCGGTACTAGCGGGACTCAACAATGAGCAGTTCTTC.

Ten or more counts support this clone. This chain links TRBV6-2 or TRBV6-3 with TRBJ1-5; the match to TRBD1 covers 8 bases. Per germline, CDR1 MNHEY and CDR2 SVGEGT. The CDR3 extends over 18 amino acids. Unmatched junction bases numbered 11, after V lost 4 bases and J lost 0 bases. CDR3 in amino acids: CASSSRDRLVYSNQPQHF. CDR3 sequence (DNA): TGTGCCAGCAGTTCGCGGGACAGGCTGGTTTATAGCAATCAGCCCCAGCATTTT.

The CDR3 DNA reads TGCGCCAGCAGAACGACAGGCGATAGCAATCAGCCCCAGCATTTT. Translated, it gives CASRTTGDSNQPQHF. The chain recombines TRBV23-1 with TRBJ1-5; maybe TRBD1 (6 bases). TRBV23-1 is known as an ORF, though its function is uncertain. Trimming removed 6 bases at V and 0 bases at J, with 12 bases between. The CDR3 is 15 amino acids.

Here the CDR3 reads CASSSPGLAGGGYNEQFF. CDR3 nucleotide sequence: TGTGCCAGCAGTTCACCGGGACTAGCGGGGGGGGGCTACAATGAGCAGTTCTTC. This chain connects TRBV6-2 or TRBV6-3 to TRBJ2-1; 16 nucleotides agree with TRBD2. The J segment lost 3 bases and the V segment lost 4 bases, leaving 6 bases of the junction unmatched. This CDR3 has 18 amino acids. In germline, CDR1 is MNHEY, CDR2 SVGEGT.

V and J are TRBV27 and TRBJ1-1; the match to TRBD1 covers 8 bases. Germline lookup yields CDR1 MNHEY and CDR2 SMNVEV (reference sequence). The CDR3 contains 17 residues. With 1 base clipped from V and 2 bases from J, the junction kept 9 bases outside the gene matches. Here the CDR3 DNA reads TGTGCCAGCAGTTTATTGGCAGGGGGCGATTCCAACACTGAAGCTTTCTTT. Its protein product is CASSLLAGGDSNTEAFF.

V usage is TRBV30 and J usage is TRBJ2-2; 12 bases align to TRBD2. The V gene's germline CDR1 is GTSNPN and CDR2 SVGIG (reference sequence). This CDR3 spans 15 amino acids. The V gene end was trimmed by 5 bases and the J gene end by 6 bases; junction bases not matched to a gene: 7. The CDR3 loop is CAWGRLAGASGELFF. Here the CDR3 DNA reads TGTGCCTGGGGAAGACTAGCGGGAGCGTCCGGGGAGCTGTTTTTT.

This chain joins TRBV11-2 and TRBJ2-7; D might be TRBD2 (5 bases). Trimming removed 4 bases from V and 6 bases from J, with 19 bases in between. This CDR3 contains 15 residues. Germline V gene data show CDR1 as SGHAT and CDR2 as FQNNGV. The CDR3 is CASSWGLVGVGEQYF. The CDR3 DNA reads TGTGCCAGCAGCTGGGGTTTGGTGGGAGTGGGCGAGCAGTACTTC.

A single count supports this clone. V and J are TRBV21-1 and TRBJ2-7; the table's D call TRBD1 went unverified against the DNA. TRBV21-1 is listed as a pseudogene. The CDR3 runs to 18 residues. The CDR3 DNA is TGTGCCAGCAGCAAAGGAGACCCAGGGGGCTATCTCTCCTACGAGCAGTACTTC. This codes for CASSKGDPGGYLSYEQYF.